This TCR beta chain was found in a study of identical twins. MiXCR, run by TCRdb on the 5' RACE reads, gives a single entry per CDR3 protein. The data contain about 690,000 distinct CDR3 sequences, roughly 6% of them singletons. Study results and caveats: Zero-insertion analyses might be partly confounded by invariant T cells like MAIT and iNKT. Surplus twin overlap in beta out-of-frame sequences was less pronounced.

This clonotype was observed many times. Its antigen remains unidentified. The sequenced sample was naive T cells sorted from blood. This clonotype originated in a man aged 18 to 35 in good health.

The CDR3 sequence: CASRSGASSYNEQFF. The CDR3 region has the DNA TGTGCCAGCCGGTCGGGGGCCAGCTCCTACAATGAGCAGTTCTTC. V usage is TRBV27 and J usage is TRBJ2-1, with D possibly called TRBD1 or TRBD2 (6 bases each). The germline V gene has CDR1 MNHEY and CDR2 SMNVEV (reference sequence). V was clipped by 8 bases and J by 0 bases, with 14 bases between them. The CDR3 is made up of 15 amino acids.